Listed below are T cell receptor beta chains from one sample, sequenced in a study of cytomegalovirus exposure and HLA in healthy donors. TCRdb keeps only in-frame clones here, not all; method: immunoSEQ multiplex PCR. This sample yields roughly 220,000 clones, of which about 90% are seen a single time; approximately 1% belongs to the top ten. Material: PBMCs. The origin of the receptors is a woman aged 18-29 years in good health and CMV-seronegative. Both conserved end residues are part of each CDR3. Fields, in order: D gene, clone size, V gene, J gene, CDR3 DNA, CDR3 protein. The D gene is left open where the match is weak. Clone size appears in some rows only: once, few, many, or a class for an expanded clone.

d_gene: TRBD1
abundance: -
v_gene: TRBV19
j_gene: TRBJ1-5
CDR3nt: TGTGCCAGTAGTATTGACAGGGGGCGCGGCAATCAGCCCCAGCATTTT
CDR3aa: CASSIDRGRGNQPQHF

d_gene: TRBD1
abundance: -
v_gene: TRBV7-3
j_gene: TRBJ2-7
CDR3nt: TGTGCCAGCAGTCCCCGGGACAGGGGTACGTCCGAGCAGTACTTC
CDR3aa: CASSPRDRGTSEQYF

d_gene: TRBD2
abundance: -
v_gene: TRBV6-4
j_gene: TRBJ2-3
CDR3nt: TGTGCCAGCAGTGACCGAGCGGGAGCTAGCACAGATACGCAGTATTTT
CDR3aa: CASSDRAGASTDTQYF

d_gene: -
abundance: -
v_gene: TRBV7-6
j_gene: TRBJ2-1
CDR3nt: TGTGCCAGCAGCGCGAGACAGCGAAATGAGCAGTTCTTC
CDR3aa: CASSARQRNEQFF

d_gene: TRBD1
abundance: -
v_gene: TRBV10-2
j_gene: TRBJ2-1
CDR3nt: TGCGCCAGCAGAGAGGCAACAGGGGCCGAGCAGTTCTTC
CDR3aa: CASREATGAEQFF

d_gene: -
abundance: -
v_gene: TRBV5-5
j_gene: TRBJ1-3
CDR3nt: TGTGCCAGCGCGAGTGGGTCCCCGCTAGCCTCTGGAAACACCATATATTTT
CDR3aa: CASASGSPLASGNTIYF

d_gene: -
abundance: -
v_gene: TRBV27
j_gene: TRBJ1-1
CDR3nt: TGTGCCAGCAGTTCGCGAGGGATGAACACTGAAGCTTTCTTT
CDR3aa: CASSSRGMNTEAFF

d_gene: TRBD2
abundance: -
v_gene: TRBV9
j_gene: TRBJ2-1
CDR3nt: TGTGCCAGCGAACGTGGAACCGGGACTAGTCTCTACAATGAGCAGTTCTTC
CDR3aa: CASERGTGTSLYNEQFF

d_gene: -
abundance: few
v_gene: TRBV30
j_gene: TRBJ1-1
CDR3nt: TGTGCCTGGGTAACAAGATACAACACTGAAGCTTTCTTT
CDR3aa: CAWVTRYNTEAFF

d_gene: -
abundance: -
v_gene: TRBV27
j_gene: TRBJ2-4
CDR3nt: TGTGCCAGCAGTGGTACGGGGGTTTCGGGAAAAAACATTCAGTACTTC
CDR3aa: CASSGTGVSGKNIQYF

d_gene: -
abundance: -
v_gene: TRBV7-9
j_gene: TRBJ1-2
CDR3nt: TGTGCCAGCAGCTTAGAGCCCGGTCCTAACTATGGCTACACCTTC
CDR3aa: CASSLEPGPNYGYTF

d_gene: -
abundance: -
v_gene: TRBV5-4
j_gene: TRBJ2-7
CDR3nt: TGTGCCAGCAGCTTGATTCACAACTCCTACGAGCAGTACTTC
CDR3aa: CASSLIHNSYEQYF

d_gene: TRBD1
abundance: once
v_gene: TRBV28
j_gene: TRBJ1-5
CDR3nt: TGTGCCAGCAGTTTCAGGGGGCTAGGTCAGCCCCAGCATTTT
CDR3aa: CASSFRGLGQPQHF